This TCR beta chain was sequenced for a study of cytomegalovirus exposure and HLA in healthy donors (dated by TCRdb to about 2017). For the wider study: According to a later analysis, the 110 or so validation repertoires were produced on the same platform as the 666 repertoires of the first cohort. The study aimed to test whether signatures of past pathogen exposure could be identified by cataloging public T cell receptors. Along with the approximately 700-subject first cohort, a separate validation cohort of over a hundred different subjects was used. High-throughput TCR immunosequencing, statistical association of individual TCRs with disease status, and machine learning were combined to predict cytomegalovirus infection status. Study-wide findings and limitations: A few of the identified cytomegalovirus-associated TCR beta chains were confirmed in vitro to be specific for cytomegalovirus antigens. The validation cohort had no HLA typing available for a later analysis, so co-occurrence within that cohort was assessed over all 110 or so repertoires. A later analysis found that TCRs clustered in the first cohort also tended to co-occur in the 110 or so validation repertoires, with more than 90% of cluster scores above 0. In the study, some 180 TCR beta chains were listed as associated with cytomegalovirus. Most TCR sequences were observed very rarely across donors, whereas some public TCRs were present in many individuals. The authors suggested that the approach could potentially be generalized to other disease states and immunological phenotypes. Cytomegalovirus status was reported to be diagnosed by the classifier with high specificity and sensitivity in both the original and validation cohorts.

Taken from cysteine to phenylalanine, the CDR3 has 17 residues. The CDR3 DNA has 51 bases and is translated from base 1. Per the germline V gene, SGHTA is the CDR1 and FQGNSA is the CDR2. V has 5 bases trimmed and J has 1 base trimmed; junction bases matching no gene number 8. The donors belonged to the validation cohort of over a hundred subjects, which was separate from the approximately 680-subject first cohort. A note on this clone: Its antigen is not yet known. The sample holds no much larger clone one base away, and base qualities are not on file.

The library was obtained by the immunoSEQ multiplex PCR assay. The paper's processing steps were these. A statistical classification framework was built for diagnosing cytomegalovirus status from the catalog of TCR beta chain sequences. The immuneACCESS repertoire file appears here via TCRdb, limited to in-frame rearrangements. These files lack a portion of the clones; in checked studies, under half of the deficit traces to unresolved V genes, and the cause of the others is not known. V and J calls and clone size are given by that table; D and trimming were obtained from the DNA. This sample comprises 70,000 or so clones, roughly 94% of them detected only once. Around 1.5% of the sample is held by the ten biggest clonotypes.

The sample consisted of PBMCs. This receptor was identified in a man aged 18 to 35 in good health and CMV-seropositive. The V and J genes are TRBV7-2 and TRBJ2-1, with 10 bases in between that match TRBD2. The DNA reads TGTGCCAGCAGCCCCATAAGCGGGAGGGGGTCCTACAATGAGCAGTTCTTC. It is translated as CASSPISGRGSYNEQFF.